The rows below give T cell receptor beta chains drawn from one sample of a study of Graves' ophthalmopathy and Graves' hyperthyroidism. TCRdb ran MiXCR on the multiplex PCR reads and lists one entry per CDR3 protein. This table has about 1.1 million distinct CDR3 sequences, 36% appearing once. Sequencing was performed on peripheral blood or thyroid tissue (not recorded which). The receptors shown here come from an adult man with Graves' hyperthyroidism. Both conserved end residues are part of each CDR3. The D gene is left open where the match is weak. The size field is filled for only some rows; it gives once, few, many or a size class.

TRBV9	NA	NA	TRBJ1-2	TGTGCCAGCAGCCCCCGCAGGGTCGGGGGTGGCTACACCTTC	CASSPRRVGGGYTF
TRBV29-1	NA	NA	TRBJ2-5	TGCAGCGTCCCTGTAAAAGGGTCCTTC	CSVPVKGSF
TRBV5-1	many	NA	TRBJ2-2	TGCGCCAGCATGGGCAGGGGTGGCACCGGGGAGCTGTTTTTT	CASMGRGGTGELFF
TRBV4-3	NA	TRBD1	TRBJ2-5	TGCGCCAGCAGCCAGACCGGGACAGGGGGCCTCGAGACCCAGTACTTC	CASSQTGTGGLETQYF
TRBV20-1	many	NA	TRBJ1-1	TGCAGTGCTAGAGGTGGAAGGTATACTGAAGCTTTCTTT	CSARGGRYTEAFF
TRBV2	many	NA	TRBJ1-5	TGTGCCAGCAGTGAGATGGGGAATCAGCCCCAGCATTTT	CASSEMGNQPQHF
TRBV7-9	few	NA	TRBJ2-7	TGTGCCAGCAGCTCAGTTGGGAACGAGCAGTACTTC	CASSSVGNEQYF
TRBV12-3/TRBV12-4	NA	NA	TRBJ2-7	TGTGCCAGCAGTTTAGCGCTCGAATACGAGCAGTACTTC	CASSLALEYEQYF
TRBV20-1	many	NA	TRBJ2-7	TGCAGTGCCCCTGGGTTCTCCTACGAGCAGTACTTC	CSAPGFSYEQYF
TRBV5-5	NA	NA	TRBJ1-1	TGTGCCAGCAGCTTGTTGGGAATGGGGCGGCCAATGAACACTGAAGCTTTCTTT	CASSLLGMGRPMNTEAFF
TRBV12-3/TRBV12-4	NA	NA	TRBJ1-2	TGTGCCAGCAGAAAAAAGGCAGGGACCTATGGCTACACCTTC	CASRKKAGTYGYTF
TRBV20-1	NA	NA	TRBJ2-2	TGCAGTGCTAGGGCCAGTCTCACCGGGGAGCTGTTTTTT	CSARASLTGELFF
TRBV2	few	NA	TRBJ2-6	TGCGCCAGCAGCCCCGCGGGCCGCTCTGGGGCCAACGTCCTGACTTTC	CASSPAGRSGANVLTF
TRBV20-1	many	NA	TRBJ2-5	TGCAGTGCTAGTCCGGGGGCACCCCAAGAGACCCAGTACTTC	CSASPGAPQETQYF
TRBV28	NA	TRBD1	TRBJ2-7	TGTGCCAGCAGTGTACCGTTTCTGGACAGGGGTATCGACGAGCAGTACTTC	CASSVPFLDRGIDEQYF
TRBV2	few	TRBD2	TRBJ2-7	TGTGCCAGCAGGGCGGGACTAGCGGGAGGACACTACGAGCAGTACTTC	CASRAGLAGGHYEQYF
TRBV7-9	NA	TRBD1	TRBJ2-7	TGTGCCAGCAGCCCGGGACAGGGGGCTTGGGAGCAGTACTTC	CASSPGQGAWEQYF
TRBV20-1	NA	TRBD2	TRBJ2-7	TGCAGTGCTAGAGATCTCGGGCTAGCGGGCGACGGGGGGGACTACGAGCAGTACTTC	CSARDLGLAGDGGDYEQYF
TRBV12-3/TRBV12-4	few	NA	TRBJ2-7	TGTGCCAGCAGTTTAATGGGGGGCGAGCAGTACTTC	CASSLMGGEQYF
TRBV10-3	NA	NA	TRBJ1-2	TGTGCCATCAGTGAGTTGGGCACAGGGAGCTATGGCTACACCTTC	CAISELGTGSYGYTF
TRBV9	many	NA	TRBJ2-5	TGTGCCAGCAGCGTAGATCCGGGACCAGAAGAGACCCAGTACTTC	CASSVDPGPEETQYF
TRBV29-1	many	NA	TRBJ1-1	TGCAGCGGCCGCTTCGCTGGGACCTCTAACACTGAAGCTTTCTTT	CSGRFAGTSNTEAFF
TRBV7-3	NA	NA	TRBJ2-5	TGTGCCAGCAGCTTATACCCTCAGGGACTGGGGCGGGAGACCCAGTACTTC	CASSLYPQGLGRETQYF
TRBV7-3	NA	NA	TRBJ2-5	TGTGCCAGCAGTCCCGTCGGGACTTCTGGGAAAGAGACCCAGTACTTC	CASSPVGTSGKETQYF
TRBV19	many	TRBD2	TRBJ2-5	TGTACCAGTACGGCGGGAGGGCCCCAGTACTTC	CTSTAGGPQYF
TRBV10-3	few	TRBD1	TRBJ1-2	TGTGCCATCAGTCCGAGGACAGGGAGGGGCTACACCTTC	CAISPRTGRGYTF
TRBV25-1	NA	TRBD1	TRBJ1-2	TGTGCCAGCAGGGACCGGGACAGGGGCTCTGGCTACACCTTC	CASRDRDRGSGYTF
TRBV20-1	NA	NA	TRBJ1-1	TGCAGTGCTAGAAGGTTGGGCTCGAACACTGAAGCTTTCTTT	CSARRLGSNTEAFF
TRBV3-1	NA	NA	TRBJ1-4	TGTGCCAGCCGGGACCTTGAAAAACTGTTTTTT	CASRDLEKLFF
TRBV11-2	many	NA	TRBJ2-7	TGTGCCAGCAGCTTAGTGTGGATGGCTGAGCAGTACTTC	CASSLVWMAEQYF
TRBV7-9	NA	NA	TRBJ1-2	TGTGCCAGCAGCTTAGTAGGCAGCGGGGGCGATAACTATGGCTACACCTTC	CASSLVGSGGDNYGYTF
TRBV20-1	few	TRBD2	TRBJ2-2	TGCAGTGCTAGAGTTGCAGCGGGGAGCCTTAACACCGGGGAGCTGTTTTTT	CSARVAAGSLNTGELFF
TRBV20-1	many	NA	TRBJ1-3	TGCAGTGCTAGACCCACAGCAAGCTCTGGAAACACCATATATTTT	CSARPTASSGNTIYF
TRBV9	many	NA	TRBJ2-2	TGTGCCAGCGAAAGGGGCGGACGATCGAACGGGGAGCTGTTTTTT	CASERGGRSNGELFF
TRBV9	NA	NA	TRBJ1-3	TGTGCCAGCAGTTTCGGCAGGTCTGTCGCTGGAAACACCATATATTTT	CASSFGRSVAGNTIYF
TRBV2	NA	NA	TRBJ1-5	TGTGCCAGCAGTTCAAGGGCCTCCATCGGCAATCAGCCCCAGCATTTT	CASSSRASIGNQPQHF
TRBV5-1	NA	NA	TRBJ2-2	TGCGCCAGCAGCTACCGGGACTTGAACACCGGGGAGCTGTTTTTT	CASSYRDLNTGELFF
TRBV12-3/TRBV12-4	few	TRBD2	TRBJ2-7	TGTGCCAGCAGAGCTAGCGGGAAGTCCTACGAGCAGTACTTC	CASRASGKSYEQYF
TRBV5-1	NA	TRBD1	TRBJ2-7	TGCGCCAGCAGCTTGGGCAGCGGACAGGGGCGTCGCGAGCAGTACTTC	CASSLGSGQGRREQYF
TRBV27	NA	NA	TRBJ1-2	TGTGCCAGCAGTTCGTCGGGCAGGGATGGCTACACCTTC	CASSSSGRDGYTF
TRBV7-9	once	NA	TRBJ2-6	TGTGCCAGCAGCCACGGGGGGCTGGGGGCCAACGTCCTGACTTTC	CASSHGGLGANVLTF
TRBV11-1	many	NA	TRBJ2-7	TGTGCCAGCAGCTTTCGACAGACCTACGAGCAGTACTTC	CASSFRQTYEQYF
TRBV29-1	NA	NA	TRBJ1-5	TGCAGCGTAGGGGGAAATAGCAATCAGCCCCAGCATTTT	CSVGGNSNQPQHF
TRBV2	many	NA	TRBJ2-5	TGTGCCAGCAGTGTAAAGGGGGAGACCCAGTACTTC	CASSVKGETQYF
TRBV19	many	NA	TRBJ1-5	TGTGCCACCGGTGTAAATCAGCCCCAGCATTTT	CATGVNQPQHF
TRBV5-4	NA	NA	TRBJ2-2	TGTGCCAGCAGACAATCGATGGGTACCGGGGAGCTGTTTTTT	CASRQSMGTGELFF
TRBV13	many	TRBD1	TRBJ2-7	TGTGCCAGCAGTACCGGGACAGGGAGTCCCTACGAGCAGTACTTC	CASSTGTGSPYEQYF
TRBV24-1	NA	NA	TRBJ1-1	TGTGCCACCAGGGCTGGGGGCGCTAACACTGAAGCTTTCTTT	CATRAGGANTEAFF
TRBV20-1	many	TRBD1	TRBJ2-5	TGCGGGTACAACACAGGGGGCGAGACCCAGTACTTC	CGYNTGGETQYF
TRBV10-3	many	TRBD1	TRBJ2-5	TGTGCCATCAGTGAGCCATCCGGGACAGGGAAAGAGACCCAGTACTTC	CAISEPSGTGKETQYF
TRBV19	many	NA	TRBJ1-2	TGTGCCATAAGGACAGAAGATAACTATGGCTACACCTTC	CAIRTEDNYGYTF
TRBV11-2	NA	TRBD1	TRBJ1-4	TGTGCCAGCAGCTTCCTGGACAGGGAGGGAGAAAAACTGTTTTTT	CASSFLDREGEKLFF